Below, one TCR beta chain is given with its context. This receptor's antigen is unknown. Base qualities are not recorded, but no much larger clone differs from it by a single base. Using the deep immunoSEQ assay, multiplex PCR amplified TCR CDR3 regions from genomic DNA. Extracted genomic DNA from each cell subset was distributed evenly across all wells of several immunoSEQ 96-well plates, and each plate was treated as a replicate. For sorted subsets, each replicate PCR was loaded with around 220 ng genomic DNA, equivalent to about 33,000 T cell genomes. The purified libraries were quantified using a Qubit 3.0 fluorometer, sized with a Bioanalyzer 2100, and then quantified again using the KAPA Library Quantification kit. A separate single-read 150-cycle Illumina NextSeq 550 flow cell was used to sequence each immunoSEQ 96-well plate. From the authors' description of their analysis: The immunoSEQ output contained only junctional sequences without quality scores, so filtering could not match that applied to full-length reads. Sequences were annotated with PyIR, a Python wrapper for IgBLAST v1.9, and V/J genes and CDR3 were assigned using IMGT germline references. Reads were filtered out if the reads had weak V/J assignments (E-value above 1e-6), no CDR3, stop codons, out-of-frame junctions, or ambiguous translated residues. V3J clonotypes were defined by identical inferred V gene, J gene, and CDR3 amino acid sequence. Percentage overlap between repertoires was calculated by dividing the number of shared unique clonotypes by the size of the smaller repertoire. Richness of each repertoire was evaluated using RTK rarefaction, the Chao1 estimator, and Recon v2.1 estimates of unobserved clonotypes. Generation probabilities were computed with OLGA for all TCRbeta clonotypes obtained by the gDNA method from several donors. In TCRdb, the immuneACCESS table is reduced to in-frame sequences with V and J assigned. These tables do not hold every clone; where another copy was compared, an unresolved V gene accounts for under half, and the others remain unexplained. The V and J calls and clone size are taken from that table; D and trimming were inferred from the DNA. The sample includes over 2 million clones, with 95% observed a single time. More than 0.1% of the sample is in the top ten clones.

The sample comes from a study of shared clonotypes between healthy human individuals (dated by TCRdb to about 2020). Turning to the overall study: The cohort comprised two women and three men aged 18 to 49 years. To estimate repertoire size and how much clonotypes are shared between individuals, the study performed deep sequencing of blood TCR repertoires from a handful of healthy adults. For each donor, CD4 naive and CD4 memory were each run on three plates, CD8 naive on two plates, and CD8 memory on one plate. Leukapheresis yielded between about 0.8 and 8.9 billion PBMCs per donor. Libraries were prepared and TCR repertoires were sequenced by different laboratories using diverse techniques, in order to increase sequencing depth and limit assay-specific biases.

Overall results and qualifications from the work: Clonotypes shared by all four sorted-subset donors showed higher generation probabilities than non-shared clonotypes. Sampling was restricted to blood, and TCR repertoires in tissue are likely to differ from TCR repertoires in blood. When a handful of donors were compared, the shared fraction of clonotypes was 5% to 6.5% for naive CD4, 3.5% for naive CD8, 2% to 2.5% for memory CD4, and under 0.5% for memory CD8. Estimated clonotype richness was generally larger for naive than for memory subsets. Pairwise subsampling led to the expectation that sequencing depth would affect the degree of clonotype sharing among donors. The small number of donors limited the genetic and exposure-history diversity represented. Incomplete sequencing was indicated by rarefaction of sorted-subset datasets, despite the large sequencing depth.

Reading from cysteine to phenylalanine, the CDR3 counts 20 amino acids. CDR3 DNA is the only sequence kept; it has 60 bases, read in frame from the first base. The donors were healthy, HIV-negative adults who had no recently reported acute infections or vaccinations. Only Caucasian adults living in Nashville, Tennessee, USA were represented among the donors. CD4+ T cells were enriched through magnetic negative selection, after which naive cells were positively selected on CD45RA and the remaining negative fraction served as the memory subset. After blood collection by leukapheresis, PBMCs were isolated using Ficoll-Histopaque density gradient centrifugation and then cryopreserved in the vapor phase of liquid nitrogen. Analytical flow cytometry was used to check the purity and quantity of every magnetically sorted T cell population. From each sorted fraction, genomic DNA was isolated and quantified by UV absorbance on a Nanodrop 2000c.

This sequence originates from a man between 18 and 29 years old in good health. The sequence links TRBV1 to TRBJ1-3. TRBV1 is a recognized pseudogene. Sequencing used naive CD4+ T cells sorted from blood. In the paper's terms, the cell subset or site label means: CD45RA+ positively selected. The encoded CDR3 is CTSSQEIQTGLSVSGNTIYF. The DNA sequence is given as TGCACCAGCAGCCAAGAGATCCAGACGGGCCTTTCAGTCTCTGGAAACACCATATATTTT.